This T cell receptor (beta chain) was sequenced for a study of tumor-infiltrating lymphocytes in primary liver carcinoma. Study background: The patients, men and women alike, were aged 30 to 69 years. Notes on the study in general: Pairs of tumor regions overlapped more than tumor-adjacent and tumor-blood pairs did. A significantly higher top-250-clone fraction was recorded for tumors than for blood (p = 0.039).

This clonotype ranks as medium-sized. The antigen is undetermined. Alongside blood RNA obtained from unsorted whole blood, germline DNA was also extracted. Around 4 milliliters of peripheral blood were collected before surgery. Making TCR beta cDNA involved approximately 510 ng total RNA and a constant-region primer. What produced the TCR beta libraries was three nested multiplex PCR rounds using slightly modified ARM-PCR. TCRdb ran MiXCR on the multiplex PCR reads and lists one entry per CDR3 protein. In the table there are about 200,000 distinct CDR3 sequences, less than 65% of which are singletons. Source material: peripheral blood. The clonotype comes from a woman aged 60-75 years with primary liver carcinoma and hepatitis B virus infection.

The CDR3 loop reads CASSAQTGGETQYF. DNA for the CDR3: TGTGCCAGCAGCGCACAGACAGGTGGGGAGACCCAGTACTTC. The rearrangement joins TRBV11-2 to TRBJ2-5, with D possibly being TRBD1 (6 bases). The germline CDR1 and CDR2 sequences are SGHAT and FQNNGV. The CDR3 has 14 amino acids. V was clipped by 5 bases and J by 5 bases, with 15 bases between them.